Listed here are 18 T cell receptor beta chains from one sample, sequenced in a study of CD8 T cells in Susac syndrome. An input of roughly 0.5 to 1 ug of RNA was subjected to reverse transcription using random hexamers. MiXCR, run by TCRdb on the immunoSEQ multiplex PCR reads, gives a single entry per CDR3 protein. The sample carries roughly 250,000 distinct CDR3 sequences, roughly 95% recorded once. Sequencing was carried out using CD4+ T cells from PBMCs. All receptors come from a human donor with Susac syndrome.

This chain uses TRBV23-1 with TRBJ2-4, with D unresolved. TRBV23-1 is assigned to the ORF class and has an uncertain function. The CDR3 runs 16 residues. Trimming stripped 3 bases from V and 0 bases from J, with 12 bases between. CDR3 sequence reads: CASSHLGPQAKNIQYF. The DNA for the CDR3 is TGCGCCAGCAGTCATTTGGGTCCTCAAGCCAAAAACATTCAGTACTTC.

In this sample, this clonotype turned up once. J is TRBJ1-2 and V is TRBV7-2; TRBD1 matches 10 bases. Germline CDR1 SGHTA, CDR2 FQGNSA. J lost 3 bases, V lost 3 bases, and 16 bases had no gene match. The CDR3 spans 19 residues. The chain's CDR3 is CASSFTGTGTGALYYGYTF. For the CDR3, the DNA is TGTGCCAGCAGCTTCACAGGGACCGGGACAGGGGCTCTTTACTATGGCTACACCTTC.

This chain connects TRBV15 to TRBJ2-5, with 11 bases fitting TRBD1. J was trimmed by 4 bases and V by 8 bases; bases with no gene match: 6. Looked up from germline, CDR1 is LNHNV and CDR2 is YYDKDF (reference sequence). The CDR3 covers 14 residues. The chain's CDR3 is CATGKGQGGETQYF. CDR3 bases: TGTGCCACCGGAAAGGGACAGGGGGGAGAGACCCAGTACTTC.

The chain carries TRBV7-8 and TRBJ2-1; 10 positions agree with TRBD2. Germline values: CDR1 SGHVS, CDR2 FQNEAQ. After removal of 5 bases from V and 7 bases from J, the junction contained 11 bases not matched to a gene. The CDR3 loop spans 16 amino acids. The DNA for the CDR3 is TGTGCCAGCAGCCCCGAAGGGCTAGCGGGAGAGAATGAGCAGTTCTTC. Its protein is CASSPEGLAGENEQFF.

The V gene is TRBV18, the J gene TRBJ2-7; 9 bases agree with TRBD2. The CDR3 spans 15 residues. V gave up 4 bases and J gave up 3 bases; unmatched junction bases: 7. Germline CDR1 and CDR2: KGHSH and LQKENI. In nucleotides, the CDR3 is TGTGCCAGCTCACTTCCGGGTAGCGGGAGCTACGAGCAGTACTTC. Protein product: CASSLPGSGSYEQYF.

V and J are TRBV7-2 and TRBJ2-5; D ambiguous. The CDR3 length is 12 residues. Germline V gene lookup returns CDR1 SGHTA and CDR2 FQGNSA. The V end was cut by 3 bases, the J end by 2 bases, with 4 bases between. CDR3 nucleotides: TGTGCCAGCAGCTTGATTCAAGAGACCCAGTACTTC. Translation gives CASSLIQETQYF.

The CDR3 loop is CASRDGPRETQYF. The DNA of the CDR3 is TGTGCCAGCAGGGACGGCCCTAGGGAGACCCAGTACTTC. V is TRBV27 and J is TRBJ2-5; D is unclear. Trimming took off 6 bases at V and 5 bases at J, with 13 bases between the two ends. Germline V lookup: CDR1 MNHEY, CDR2 SMNVEV (reference sequence). This CDR3 region has 13 residues.

The chain carries TRBV29-1 and TRBJ2-3; D is undetermined. CDR3 length: 13 residues. V lost 4 bases and J lost 3, with 11 bases in between. The germline gives CDR1 SQVTM, CDR2 ANQGSEA. CDR3 sequence (DNA): TGCAGCGTTGCTATTAGGGCTACAGATACGCAGTATTTT. As protein: CSVAIRATDTQYF.

This chain uses TRBV29-1 with TRBJ2-3, with D unclear. V was trimmed by 5 bases and J by 2 bases, leaving 11 bases between them. Germline V gene lookup returns CDR1 SQVTM and CDR2 ANQGSEA. The CDR3 runs 13 residues. CDR3 sequence reads: CSVTQTITDTQYF. Here the CDR3 DNA reads TGCAGCGTTACGCAGACGATCACAGATACGCAGTATTTT.

The CDR3 region has the DNA TGTGCCAGCAGCTTGGCCGTAAGGCAGGCTCACTCCTACAATGAGCAGTTCTTC. Its translation: CASSLAVRQAHSYNEQFF. V gene TRBV5-6 combines with J gene TRBJ2-1; the D is unclear. V lost 0 bases to trimming and J lost 0 bases, with 16 bases between them. Germline lookup yields CDR1 SGHDT and CDR2 YYEEEE. This CDR3 region has 18 residues. The full variable domain, with the rest looked up from reference TRBV5-6 and TRBJ2-1, is DAGVTQSPTHLIKTRGQQVTLRCSPKSGHDTVSWYQQALGQGPQFIFQYYEEEERQRGNFPDRFSGHQFPNYSSELNVNALLLGDSALYLCASSLAVRQAHSYNEQFFGPGTRLTVL.

The V and J genes are TRBV19 and TRBJ1-2; possible D gene TRBD1, 6 bases. The CDR3 runs 13 residues. V was trimmed by 5 bases and J by 9 bases, leaving 16 bases between them. Germline CDR1 is LNHDA and CDR2 is SQIVND (reference sequence). CDR3 region: CASSSDYRESYTF. The CDR3 DNA is TGTGCCAGTAGTTCGGACTACAGGGAAAGCTACACCTTC.

The chain is built from TRBV5-1 and TRBJ1-2, with 7 positions matching TRBD1. Germline V gene data show CDR1 as SGHRS and CDR2 as YFSETQ. V was pared by 8 bases and J by 8 bases, with 9 bases of the junction left unmatched. The CDR3 length is 12 residues. The CDR3 reads CASTTGIHGYTF. Here the CDR3 DNA reads TGCGCCAGTACGACAGGGATACACGGCTACACCTTC.

A single count supports this clonotype. V usage is TRBV24-1 and J usage is TRBJ2-7; 8 bases line up with TRBD1. J was trimmed by 3 bases and V by 4 bases; bases with no gene match: 10. This CDR3 has 16 residues. The V gene's germline CDR1 is KGHDR and CDR2 SFDVKD. The CDR3 sequence: CATSDPIGTGRYEQYF. DNA of the CDR3: TGTGCCACCAGTGACCCAATCGGGACAGGACGCTACGAGCAGTACTTC.

The chain combines TRBV29-1 with TRBJ1-2; D is possibly TRBD1 (5 bases). Trimming removed 7 bases from V and 8 bases from J, with 14 bases in between. The CDR3 sequence is 11 residues long. The V gene's germline CDR1 is SQVTM and CDR2 ANQGSEA. For the CDR3, the DNA is TGCAGCGAAGGCCAGGGCTACGGCTACACCTTC. Its protein is CSEGQGYGYTF.

The genes are TRBV5-1 and TRBJ1-4; unclear D gene. Germline CDR1 SGHRS, CDR2 YFSETQ. Deletions cut 5 bases from V and 4 bases from J, with 12 bases between. This CDR3 comprises 14 residues. The CDR3 loop is CASRRTDYNEKLFF. CDR3 sequence (DNA): TGCGCCAGCAGACGGACCGACTATAATGAAAAACTGTTTTTT.

The chain couples TRBV20-1 to TRBJ2-1; D is uncertain. In germline, CDR1 is DFQATT, CDR2 SNEGSKA (reference sequence). The CDR3 has 14 residues. V dropped 6 bases and J dropped 0 bases, with 12 bases sitting between them. The CDR3 loop is CSATNTLSYNEQFF. The CDR3 coding sequence is TGCAGTGCCACAAACACCCTCTCCTACAATGAGCAGTTCTTC.

V gene TRBV7-9 combines with J gene TRBJ1-2; TRBD1 aligns across 7 bases. V trimming: 3 bases; J trimming: 8 bases; junction bases outside the gene matches: 9. This CDR3 region has 14 residues. Germline assignment: CDR1 SEHNR and CDR2 FQNEAQ (reference sequence). The CDR3: CASSFGQGGEGYTF. The CDR3 nucleotides are TGTGCCAGCAGCTTCGGCCAGGGGGGTGAGGGCTACACCTTC.

The genes are TRBV14 and TRBJ2-1; D is unclear. The V and J ends lost 4 bases and 8 bases respectively, with 18 bases between them. CDR3 length equals 15 residues. Per the germline V gene, CDR1 is SGHDN and CDR2 is FVKESK. The CDR3 sequence: CASSLYRAVGDEQFF. CDR3 in DNA: TGTGCCAGCAGCCTATACCGAGCAGTGGGCGATGAGCAGTTCTTC. The full variable domain, in which reference TRBV14 and TRBJ2-1 provide the parts outside the CDR3, is EAGVTQFPSHSVIEKGQTVTLRCDPISGHDNLYWYRRVMGKEIKFLLHFVKESKQDESGMPNNRFLAERTGGTYSTLKVQPAELEDSGVYFCASSLYRAVGDEQFFGPGTRLTVL.